This T cell receptor beta chain was identified in a study of blood T cell repertoires in COVID-19. At the level of the study: The study drew acute and convalescent COVID-19 samples from the United States, Italy and Spain. PBMCs, B-cell-depleted T cells, or T cells provided the cDNA or gDNA that made up the material.

In the original workflow: Amplification of reference gene primers provided the estimated nucleated cell counts. Produced via immunoSEQ multiplex PCR; TCRdb's table is partial and in-frame only. D and trimming come from the DNA, and the V and J calls and clone size come from that table. The sample contains approximately 44,000 clones, about nine tenths of which appear only once. The ends lost 4 bases at V and 4 bases at J; junction bases unmatched: 11. The CDR3 spans 16 residues. Germline V gene sequence: CDR1 SGHRS, CDR2 YFSETQ. The chain carries TRBV5-1 and TRBJ1-3, with TRBD1 matching 7 bases. This sequence was found in a man between 60 and 75 years old with active COVID-19. The sample was peripheral blood. The CDR3 region is CASSLSGTDYGNTIYF. In DNA form, the CDR3 reads TGCGCCAGCAGCCTCTCCGGGACAGACTACGGAAACACCATATATTTT.